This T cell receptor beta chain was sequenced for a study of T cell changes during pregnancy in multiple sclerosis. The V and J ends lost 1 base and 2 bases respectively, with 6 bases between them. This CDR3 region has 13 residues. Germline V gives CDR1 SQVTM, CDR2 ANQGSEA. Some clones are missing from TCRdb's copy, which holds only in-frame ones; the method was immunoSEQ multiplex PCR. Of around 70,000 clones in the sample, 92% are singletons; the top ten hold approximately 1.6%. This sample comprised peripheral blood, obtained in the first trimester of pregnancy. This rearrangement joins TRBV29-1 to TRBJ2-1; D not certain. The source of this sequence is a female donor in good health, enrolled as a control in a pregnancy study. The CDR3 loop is CSVEAVPYNEQFF. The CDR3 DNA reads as TGCAGCGTTGAAGCAGTACCCTACAATGAGCAGTTCTTC.